The 28 T cell receptor beta chains below were found in one sample sequenced in a study of blood T cells in healthy people across ages. With a J-beta primer mix and a sample-barcoded 5' primer, a second PCR ran about 6 to 11 cycles. TCRdb redid the calling of the 5' RACE reads with MiXCR, one entry per CDR3 protein. The sample yields around 1.5 million distinct CDR3 sequences, approximately 42% seen once. The specimen was blood. These receptors all come from a woman younger than 35 in good health.

This clonotype has only one observation. J is TRBJ2-2 and V is TRBV29-1; D remains unclear. The V end was cut by 6 bases, the J end by 1 base, with 6 bases between. This CDR3 comprises 12 residues. Germline V gives CDR1 SQVTM, CDR2 ANQGSEA. CDR3: CSVRMNTGELFF. The CDR3 region has the DNA TGCAGCGTCCGGATGAACACCGGGGAGCTGTTTTTT.

V is TRBV12-5 and J is TRBJ2-1; the match to TRBD2 covers 12 bases. Trimming removed 6 bases from V and 8 bases from J; junction bases left unmatched: 5. CDR1 LGHNT and CDR2 FRNRAP come from the germline V gene. This CDR3 region has 14 residues. CDR3 sequence reads: CASGSSGGADEQFF. DNA for the CDR3: TGTGCTAGTGGCTCTAGCGGGGGGGCCGATGAGCAGTTCTTC.

This clonotype was seen a few times. V is TRBV12-5 and J is TRBJ2-5; the D call may be TRBD1 or TRBD2 (5 bases each). Germline CDR1 LGHNT, CDR2 FRNRAP. V dropped 1 base and J dropped 7 bases, with 13 bases sitting between them. The CDR3 sequence is 14 residues long. The CDR3 loop reads CASGLAGTMGTQYF. The CDR3 bases are TGTGCTAGTGGTTTGGCCGGGACCATGGGGACCCAGTACTTC.

The rearrangement links TRBV15 to TRBJ2-2, with unresolved D. Germline loops: CDR1 LNHNV, CDR2 YYDKDF (reference sequence). Between the trimmed V and J ends, which lost 0 bases and 6 bases, there was a span of 11 bases. This CDR3 has 15 residues. The CDR3 DNA reads as TGTGCCACCAGCAGAGAGGTACCTGGGGCCGGGGAGCTGTTTTTT. Amino acids: CATSREVPGAGELFF.

This sequence joins TRBV6-6 and TRBJ1-1; D is unresolved. V lost 10 bases to trimming and J lost 1 base, with 13 bases between them. The CDR3 totals 13 residues. The germline gives CDR1 MNHNY, CDR2 SVGAGI (reference sequence). CDR3 protein: CAIANLRNTEAFF. CDR3 coding DNA: TGTGCCATCGCAAACCTGAGGAACACTGAAGCTTTCTTT.

The V gene is TRBV28, the J gene TRBJ2-1; no clear D gene. Trimming removed 5 bases at V and 5 bases at J, with 16 bases between. This CDR3 has 15 amino acids. Germline CDR1 and CDR2: MDHEN and SYDVKM. CDR3 sequence (DNA): TGTGCCAGCAGTAGTCTGGGGTATCCGGACAATGAGCAGTTCTTC. Its protein is CASSSLGYPDNEQFF.

This clonotype showed up many times. V and J are TRBV20-1 and TRBJ2-1, with 13 bases that match TRBD2. V dropped 2 bases and J dropped 6; count of bases not matched to a gene: 4. This CDR3 has 15 residues. Germline V gene data show CDR1 as DFQATT and CDR2 as SNEGSKA (reference sequence). The CDR3 sequence: CSARRGLAGTNEQFF. For the CDR3, the DNA is TGCAGTGCTAGACGGGGACTAGCGGGAACCAATGAGCAGTTCTTC.

A note on this clonotype: Given a much more abundant clone one base away, this may be a read error. The chain uses TRBV20-1 and TRBJ2-1, with TRBD2 matching 8 bases. The germline gives CDR1 DFQATT, CDR2 SNEGSKA (reference sequence). The CDR3 contains 14 residues. After removal of 7 bases from V and 13 bases from J, the junction contained 18 bases not matched to a gene. The CDR3 DNA is TGCAGTGAGAGGTCGAGCGGGGGTAAAGAGACCCAGTTCTTC. The encoded protein is CSERSSGGKETQFF.

The chain recombines TRBV7-9 with TRBJ2-1; D may be TRBD2 (7 bases). CDR1 is SEHNR, CDR2 FQNEAQ, per germline (reference sequence). This CDR3 comprises 16 residues. The germline V and J ends were trimmed by 1 base and 8 bases, with 18 bases remaining between them. As DNA, the CDR3 is TGTGCCAGCAGCTTAGATAGGGGGGGCCCTTCGGATGAGCAGTTCTTC. This encodes CASSLDRGGPSDEQFF.

This chain connects TRBV21-1 to TRBJ1-2. TRBV21-1 is labeled a pseudogene. The CDR3 loop spans 15 amino acids. CDR3 amino acids: CASSYYLDGNYGYTF. Here the CDR3 DNA reads TGTGCCAGCAGCTATTACCTGGACGGTAACTATGGCTACACCTTC.

The chain is built from TRBV3-1 and TRBJ2-1, with 7 bases lining up with TRBD2. The J call may not be correct, given that the DNA end is closer to TRBJ2-7. The CDR3 covers 15 residues. Germline V CDR1 and CDR2: LGHDT, YNNKEL (reference sequence). CDR3 protein: CASSQDTSVGNEQYF. The DNA of the CDR3 is TGTGCCAGCAGCCAAGACACTAGCGTGGGGAACGAGCAGTACTTC.

This clonotype was recorded a few times. This sequence joins TRBV7-2 and TRBJ2-1; D could derive from TRBD1 or TRBD2 (6 bases each). The V gene's germline CDR1 is SGHTA and CDR2 FQGNSA. V dropped 1 base and J dropped 13 bases, with 14 bases sitting between them. This CDR3 has 13 residues. The CDR3 nucleotides are TGTGCCAGCAGCTTAGTGGGGGGCCCCGACCAGTTCTTC. This encodes CASSLVGGPDQFF.

The rearrangement joins TRBV5-5 to TRBJ2-1, with no clear D. Germline CDR1 reads SGHKS; CDR2 reads YYEKEE (reference sequence). This CDR3 spans 16 amino acids. Trimming removed 1 base from V and 9 bases from J, with 20 bases in between. DNA of the CDR3: TGTGCCAGCAGCTTGTTTCGCGCATCGGGTGTGGGTGAGCAGTTCTTC. Translating gives CASSLFRASGVGEQFF.

The V and J genes are TRBV6-5 and TRBJ2-7; D may correspond to TRBD1 or TRBD2 (5 bases each). V shed 4 bases and J shed 3 bases, with 13 bases lying between them. The CDR3 loop spans 14 amino acids. The germline CDR1 and CDR2 sequences are MNHEY and SVGAGI. CDR3 in amino acids: CASSSRGGYYEQYF. CDR3 nucleotides: TGTGCCAGCAGTTCCCGGGGCGGCTACTACGAGCAGTACTTC.

This clonotype has just one count. The chain recombines TRBV24-1 with TRBJ2-5, with D perhaps matching TRBD2 (6 bases). The CDR3 is made up of 15 amino acids. From germline, CDR1 is KGHDR and CDR2 SFDVKD. V dropped 6 bases and J dropped 2 bases, with 15 bases sitting between them. CDR3 protein: CATSQRGVGQETQYF. The CDR3 bases are TGTGCCACCAGTCAACGCGGGGTGGGTCAAGAGACCCAGTACTTC.

V usage is TRBV5-1 and J usage is TRBJ2-1, with 8 bases identical to TRBD2. Germline V gene sequence: CDR1 SGHRS, CDR2 YFSETQ. The CDR3 spans 13 residues. Germline trimming cut 0 bases from V and 15 bases from J; bases unmatched to any gene: 8. The DNA of the CDR3 is TGCGCCAGCAGCTTGGCCGCGGGACTAGGACGGTTCTTC. Translating it yields CASSLAAGLGRFF.

The rearrangement uses TRBV5-1 and TRBJ2-2; D remains ambiguous. Trimming removed 0 bases from V and 5 bases from J, with 5 bases in between. This CDR3 is 13 amino acids long. Germline CDR1 is SGHRS and CDR2 is YFSETQ. The CDR3 is CASSLDGTGELFF. As DNA, the CDR3 is TGCGCCAGCAGCTTGGACGGAACCGGGGAGCTGTTTTTT.

As concerns this clonotype: The junction and the germline gene differ at one end; a read error may be behind it. The chain employs TRBV5-6 and TRBJ1-2; 7 bases match TRBD1. CDR3 length equals 15 residues. Germline V CDR1 and CDR2: SGHDT, YYEEEE. The CDR3 reads CVSSFLGTVNYGYTF. CDR3 nucleotide sequence: TGTGTCAGCAGCTTCCTAGGGACAGTCAACTATGGCTACACCTTC.

The V call is TRBV20-1, the J call TRBJ2-7; D gene unclear. The CDR3 is made up of 12 amino acids. Deletions cut 4 bases from V and 2 bases from J, with 9 bases between. Germline values: CDR1 DFQATT, CDR2 SNEGSKA (reference sequence). The CDR3 region is CSATGRPYEQYF. CDR3 bases: TGCAGTGCTACTGGAAGACCCTACGAGCAGTACTTC.

The table lists this clonotype with a few counts. The chain links TRBV3-1 to TRBJ1-2, with D hard to call. The V gene lost 10 bases and the J gene lost 4 bases, with 10 bases spanning the gap. Germline CDR1 is LGHDT and CDR2 is YNNKEL (reference sequence). The CDR3 loop spans 11 amino acids. CDR3 in amino acids: CAIQNSYGYTF. CDR3 DNA: TGTGCCATCCAAAACAGCTATGGCTACACCTTC.

The V and J genes are TRBV12-3 or TRBV12-4 and TRBJ1-6, with TRBD1 identical over 7 bases. V lost 7 bases, J lost 9 bases, and 15 bases stayed unmatched. The CDR3 has 16 amino acids. CDR3 DNA: TGTGCCAGCACCAAAATAATGGGGGACAGTTGTTCACCCCTCCACTTT. This codes for CASTKIMGDSCSPLHF.

This clonotype turned up a few times. V gene TRBV4-1 combines with J gene TRBJ1-2, with D perhaps matching TRBD1 (5 bases). CDR1 is MGHRA, CDR2 YSYEKL, per germline. The CDR3 runs 16 residues. Trimming stripped 1 base from V and 7 bases from J, with 19 bases between. Here the CDR3 reads CASSQGLIGVAGGYTF. The CDR3 DNA reads as TGCGCCAGCAGCCAAGGATTGATAGGGGTTGCGGGTGGCTACACCTTC.

The rearrangement joins TRBV4-1 to TRBJ1-2; 7 bases map to TRBD1. Germline CDR1 and CDR2: MGHRA and YSYEKL. V shed 4 bases, J shed 2 bases, and the junction held 10 bases outside the gene matches. CDR3 length equals 16 residues. CDR3 bases: TGCGCCAGCAGCCTTAAGCGACAGGGCCTAAACTATGGCTACACCTTC. Amino acids: CASSLKRQGLNYGYTF.

This clonotype appeared a few times. The genes are TRBV5-1 and TRBJ1-6; weak D call: TRBD1 (5 bases). CDR1 is SGHRS and CDR2 is YFSETQ in the germline V gene. The germline V and J ends were trimmed by 4 bases and 15 bases, with 23 bases remaining between them. This CDR3 contains 15 residues. The CDR3, as DNA: TGCGCCAGCAGCCCACAGATGGACACTCGGCCCCTCCTCCACTTT. Its protein product is CASSPQMDTRPLLHF.

This chain connects TRBV27 to TRBJ2-7; D perhaps matches TRBD1 (5 bases). The CDR3 consists of 14 residues. Trimming left V 2 bases short and J 8 bases short, with 16 bases between. The germline V gene encodes CDR1 MNHEY and CDR2 SMNVEV (reference sequence). The CDR3 nucleotides are TGTGCCAGCAGTTTAAATGACAGACTTACGAAGCAGTACTTC. Encoded protein: CASSLNDRLTKQYF.

This clonotype was observed a handful of times. The J gene is TRBJ1-5, the V gene TRBV20-1, with no clear D. The germline V gene encodes CDR1 DFQATT and CDR2 SNEGSKA (reference sequence). The CDR3 length is 13 residues. Trimming cost V 4 bases and J 9 bases, with 16 bases left between them. In DNA, the CDR3 is TGCAGTGCTATGGGTCCCACAAGCTGGCCCCAGCATTTT. Encoded protein: CSAMGPTSWPQHF.

This clonotype appeared a few times. The gene calls are TRBV6-5 and TRBJ1-6; 9 bases match TRBD1. Trimming removed 6 bases from V and 7 bases from J; junction bases left unmatched: 7. Germline V lookup: CDR1 MNHEY, CDR2 SVGAGI. CDR3 length equals 15 residues. The CDR3 DNA reads as TGTGCCAGCAGGACAGGGGGTCGACTGAATTCACCCCTCCACTTT. Amino acids: CASRTGGRLNSPLHF.

Notes on this clonotype: A junction end diverges from the germline sequence, so it may reflect a read error. J is TRBJ2-1 and V is TRBV9; 15 bases line up with TRBD2. Germline V gives CDR1 SGDLS, CDR2 YYNGEE. The CDR3 covers 20 residues. Here the CDR3 reads CASSGRTSGRGGVWGNVQFF. The CDR3 DNA follows: TGTGCCAGCAGCGGCCGGACTAGCGGGAGGGGTGGCGTTTGGGGCAATGTGCAGTTCTTC.